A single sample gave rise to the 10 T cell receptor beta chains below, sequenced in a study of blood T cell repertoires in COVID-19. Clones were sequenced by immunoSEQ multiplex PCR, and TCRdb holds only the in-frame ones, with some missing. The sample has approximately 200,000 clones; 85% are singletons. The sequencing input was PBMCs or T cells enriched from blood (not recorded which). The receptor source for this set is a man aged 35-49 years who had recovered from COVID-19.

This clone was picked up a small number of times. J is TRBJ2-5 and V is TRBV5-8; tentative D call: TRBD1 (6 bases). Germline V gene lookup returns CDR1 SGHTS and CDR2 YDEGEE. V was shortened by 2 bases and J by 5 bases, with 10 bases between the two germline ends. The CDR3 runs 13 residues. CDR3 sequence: CASSLGTRETQYF. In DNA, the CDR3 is TGTGCCAGCAGCTTAGGGACAAGGGAGACCCAGTACTTC.

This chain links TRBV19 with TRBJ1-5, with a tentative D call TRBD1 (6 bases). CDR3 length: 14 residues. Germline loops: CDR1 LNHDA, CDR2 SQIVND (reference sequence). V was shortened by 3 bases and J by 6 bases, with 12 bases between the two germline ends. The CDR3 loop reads CASSISRGTQPQHF. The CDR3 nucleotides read TGTGCCAGTAGTATTTCCAGGGGTACTCAGCCCCAGCATTTT.

The CDR3 here is CASSWRLAGGASTDTQYF. As DNA, the CDR3 is TGTGCCAGCAGCTGGAGACTAGCGGGAGGGGCGAGCACAGATACGCAGTATTTT. The chain couples TRBV5-4 to TRBJ2-3, with 14 nucleotides matching TRBD2. V lost 3 bases and J lost 0; bases outside the gene matches: 6. Germline V gene lookup returns CDR1 SGHNT and CDR2 YYREEE (reference sequence). This CDR3 spans 18 amino acids.

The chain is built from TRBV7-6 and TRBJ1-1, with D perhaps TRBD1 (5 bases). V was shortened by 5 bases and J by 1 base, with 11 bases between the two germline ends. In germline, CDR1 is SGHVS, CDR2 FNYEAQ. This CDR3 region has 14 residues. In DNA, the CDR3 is TGTGCCAGCAGCCGAACAACAGGGAACACTGAAGCTTTCTTT. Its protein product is CASSRTTGNTEAFF.

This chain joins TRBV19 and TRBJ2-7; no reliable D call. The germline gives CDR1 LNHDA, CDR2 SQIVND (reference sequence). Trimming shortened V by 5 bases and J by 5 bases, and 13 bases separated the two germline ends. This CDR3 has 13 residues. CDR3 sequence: CASSLGWRDEQYF. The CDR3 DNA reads TGTGCCAGTAGTCTGGGCTGGCGCGACGAGCAGTACTTC.

The chain's CDR3 is CASIVSPTANYEQYF. CDR3 nucleotides: TGTGCCAGCATCGTGAGTCCTACCGCCAACTACGAGCAGTACTTC. This chain links TRBV6-5 with TRBJ2-7; D call uncertain. The CDR3 runs 15 residues. V lost 7 bases, J lost 3 bases, and 19 bases lay in between. The germline V gene has CDR1 MNHEY and CDR2 SVGAGI.

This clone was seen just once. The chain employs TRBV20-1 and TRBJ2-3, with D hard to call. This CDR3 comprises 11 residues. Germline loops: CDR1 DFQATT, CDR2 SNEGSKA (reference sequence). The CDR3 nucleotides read TGCCTCGTCAGCGACACAGATACGCAGTATTTT. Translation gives CLVSDTDTQYF.

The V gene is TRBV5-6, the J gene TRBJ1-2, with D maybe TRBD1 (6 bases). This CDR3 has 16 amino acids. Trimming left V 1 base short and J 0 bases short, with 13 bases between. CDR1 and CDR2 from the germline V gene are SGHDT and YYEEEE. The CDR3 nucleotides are TGTGCCAGCAGCTTGCCCGGGACACCGTCTAACTATGGCTACACCTTC. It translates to CASSLPGTPSNYGYTF. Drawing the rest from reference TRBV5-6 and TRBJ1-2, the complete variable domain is DAGVTQSPTHLIKTRGQQVTLRCSPKSGHDTVSWYQQALGQGPQFIFQYYEEEERQRGNFPDRFSGHQFPNYSSELNVNALLLGDSALYLCASSLPGTPSNYGYTFGSGTRLTVV.

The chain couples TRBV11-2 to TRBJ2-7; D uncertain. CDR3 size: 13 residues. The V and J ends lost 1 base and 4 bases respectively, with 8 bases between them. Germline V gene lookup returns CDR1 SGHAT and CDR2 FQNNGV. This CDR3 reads CASSLAPQYEQYF. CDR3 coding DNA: TGTGCCAGCAGCTTAGCCCCACAATACGAGCAGTACTTC. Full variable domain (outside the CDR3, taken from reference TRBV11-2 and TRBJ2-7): EAGVAQSPRYKIIEKRQSVAFWCNPISGHATLYWYQQILGQGPKLLIQFQNNGVVDDSQLPKDRFSAERLKGVDSTLKIQPAKLEDSAVYLCASSLAPQYEQYFGPGTRLTVT.

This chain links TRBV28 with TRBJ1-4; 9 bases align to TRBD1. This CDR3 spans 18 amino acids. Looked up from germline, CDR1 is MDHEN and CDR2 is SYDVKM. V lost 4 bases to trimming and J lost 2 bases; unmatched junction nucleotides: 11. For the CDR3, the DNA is TGTGCCAGCAGTTGCCGGGACAGGGCTCCATCCACTAATGAAAAACTGTTTTTT. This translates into CASSCRDRAPSTNEKLFF.